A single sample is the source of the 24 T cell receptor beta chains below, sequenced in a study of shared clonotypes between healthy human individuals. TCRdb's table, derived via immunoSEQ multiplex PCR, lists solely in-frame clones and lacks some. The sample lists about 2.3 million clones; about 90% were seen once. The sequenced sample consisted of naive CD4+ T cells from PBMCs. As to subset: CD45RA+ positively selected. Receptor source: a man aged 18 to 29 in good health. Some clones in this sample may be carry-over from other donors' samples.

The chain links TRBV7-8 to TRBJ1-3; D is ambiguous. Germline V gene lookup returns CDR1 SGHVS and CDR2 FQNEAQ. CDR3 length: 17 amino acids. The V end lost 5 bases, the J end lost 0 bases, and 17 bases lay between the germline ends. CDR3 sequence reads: CASSRVAGPSSGNTIYF. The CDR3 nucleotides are TGTGCCAGCAGCCGCGTGGCCGGGCCTAGCTCTGGAAACACCATATATTTT.

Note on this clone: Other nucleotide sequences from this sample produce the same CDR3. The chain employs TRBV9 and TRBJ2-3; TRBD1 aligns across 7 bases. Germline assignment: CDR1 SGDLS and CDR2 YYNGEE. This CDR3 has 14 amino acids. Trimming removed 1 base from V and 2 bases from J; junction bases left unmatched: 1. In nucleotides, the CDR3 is TGTGCCAGCAGCGTACAGGGGGTCACAGATACGCAGTATTTT. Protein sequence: CASSVQGVTDTQYF.

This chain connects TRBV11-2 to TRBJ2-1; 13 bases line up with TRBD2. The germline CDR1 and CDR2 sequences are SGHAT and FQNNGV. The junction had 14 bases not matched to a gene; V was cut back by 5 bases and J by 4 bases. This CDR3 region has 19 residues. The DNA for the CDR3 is TGTGCCAGCAGCCCAGAAGGCACTAGCGGGAGGGCGACGTACAATGAGCAGTTCTTC. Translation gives CASSPEGTSGRATYNEQFF.

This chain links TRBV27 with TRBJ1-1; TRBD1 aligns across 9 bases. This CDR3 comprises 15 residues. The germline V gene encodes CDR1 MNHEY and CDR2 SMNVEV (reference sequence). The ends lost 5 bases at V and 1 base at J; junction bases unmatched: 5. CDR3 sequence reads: CASSLMGQGNTEAFF. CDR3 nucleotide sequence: TGTGCCAGCAGTCTCATGGGACAGGGGAACACTGAAGCTTTCTTT.

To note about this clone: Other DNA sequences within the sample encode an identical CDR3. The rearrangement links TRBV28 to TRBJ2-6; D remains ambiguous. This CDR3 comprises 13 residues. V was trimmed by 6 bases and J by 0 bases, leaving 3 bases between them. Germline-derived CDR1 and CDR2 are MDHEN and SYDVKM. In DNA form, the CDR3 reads TGTGCCAGCAGACGCTCTGGGGCCAACGTCCTGACTTTC. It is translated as CASRRSGANVLTF.

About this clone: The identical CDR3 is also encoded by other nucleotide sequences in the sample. CDR3 nucleotides: TGTGCCAGCAGCTTAGCAGGGACTAGCGGGTACATCTACAATGAGCAGTTCTTC. Its translation is CASSLAGTSGYIYNEQFF. The gene calls are TRBV7-9 and TRBJ2-1; 12 bases align to TRBD2. Unmatched junction bases numbered 6, after V lost 0 bases and J lost 3 bases. Germline loops: CDR1 SEHNR, CDR2 FQNEAQ (reference sequence). The CDR3 consists of 18 residues.

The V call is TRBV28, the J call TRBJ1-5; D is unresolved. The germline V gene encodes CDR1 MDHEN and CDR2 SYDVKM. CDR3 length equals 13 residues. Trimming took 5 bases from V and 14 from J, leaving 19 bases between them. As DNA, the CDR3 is TGTGCCAGCAGTAAAGGGTTACGGGAATACGAGCATTTT. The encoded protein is CASSKGLREYEHF. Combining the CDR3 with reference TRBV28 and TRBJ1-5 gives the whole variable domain DVKVTQSSRYLVKRTGEKVFLECVQDMDHENMFWYRQDPGLGLRLIYFSYDVKMKEKGDIPEGYSVSREKKERFSLILESASTNQTSMYLCASSKGLREYEHFGDGTRLSIL.

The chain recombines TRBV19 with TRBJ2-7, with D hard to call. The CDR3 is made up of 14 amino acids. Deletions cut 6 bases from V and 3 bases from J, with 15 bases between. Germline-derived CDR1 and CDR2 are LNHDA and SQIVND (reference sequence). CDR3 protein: CASSLSWGYYEQYF. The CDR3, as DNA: TGTGCCAGTAGCTTATCCTGGGGATACTACGAGCAGTACTTC.

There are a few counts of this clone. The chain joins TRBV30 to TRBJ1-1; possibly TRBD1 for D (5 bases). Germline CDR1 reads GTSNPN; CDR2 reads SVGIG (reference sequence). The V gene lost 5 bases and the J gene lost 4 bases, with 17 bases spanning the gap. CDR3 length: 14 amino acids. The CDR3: CAWSRPGRSTEAFF. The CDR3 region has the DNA TGTGCCTGGTCGCGGCCAGGGCGGAGCACTGAAGCTTTCTTT.

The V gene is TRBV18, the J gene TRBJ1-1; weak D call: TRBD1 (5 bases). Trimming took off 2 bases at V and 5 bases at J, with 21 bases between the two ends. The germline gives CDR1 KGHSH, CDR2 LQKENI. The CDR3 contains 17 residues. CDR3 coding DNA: TGTGCCAGCTCACCAGATTTTGGCGGGTTGAGGGGAACTGAAGCTTTCTTT. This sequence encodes CASSPDFGGLRGTEAFF.

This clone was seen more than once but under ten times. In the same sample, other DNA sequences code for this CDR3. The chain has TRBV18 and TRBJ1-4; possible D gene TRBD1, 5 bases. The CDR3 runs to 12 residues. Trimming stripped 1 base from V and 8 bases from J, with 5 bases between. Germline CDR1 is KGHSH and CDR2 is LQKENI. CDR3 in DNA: TGTGCCAGCTCACCACGGGGGGAAAAACTGTTTTTT. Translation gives CASSPRGEKLFF.

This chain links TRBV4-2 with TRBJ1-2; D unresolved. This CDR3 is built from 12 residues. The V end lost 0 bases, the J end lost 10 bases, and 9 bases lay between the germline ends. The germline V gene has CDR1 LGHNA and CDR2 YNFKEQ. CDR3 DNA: TGTGCCAGCAGCCAAGATCTAAGGTTCTACACCTTC. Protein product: CASSQDLRFYTF.

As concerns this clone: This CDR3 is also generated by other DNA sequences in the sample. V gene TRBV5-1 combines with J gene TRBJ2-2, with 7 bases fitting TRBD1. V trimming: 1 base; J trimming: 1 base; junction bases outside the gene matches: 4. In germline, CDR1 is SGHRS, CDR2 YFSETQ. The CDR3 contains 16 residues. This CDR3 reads CASSLTGTVNTGELFF. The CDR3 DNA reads TGCGCCAGCAGCTTGACCGGGACAGTGAACACCGGGGAGCTGTTTTTT.

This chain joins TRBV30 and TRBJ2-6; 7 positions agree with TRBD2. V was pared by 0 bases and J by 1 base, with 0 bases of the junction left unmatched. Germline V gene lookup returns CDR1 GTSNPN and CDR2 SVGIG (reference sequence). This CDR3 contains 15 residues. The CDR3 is CAWSVSGSGANVLTF. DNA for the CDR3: TGTGCCTGGAGTGTTAGCGGGTCTGGGGCCAACGTCCTGACTTTC.

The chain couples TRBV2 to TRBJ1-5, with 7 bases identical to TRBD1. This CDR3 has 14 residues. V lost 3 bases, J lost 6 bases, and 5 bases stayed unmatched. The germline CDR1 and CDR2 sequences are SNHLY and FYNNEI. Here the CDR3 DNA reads TGTGCCAGCAGTGATAGGGGGCTAAGTCAGCCCCAGCATTTT. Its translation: CASSDRGLSQPQHF.

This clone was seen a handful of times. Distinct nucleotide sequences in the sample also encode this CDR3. The DNA of the CDR3 is TGTGCCAGCTCACCCGGGACAGGGGGAACTGAAGCTTTCTTT. It encodes CASSPGTGGTEAFF. The chain carries TRBV18 and TRBJ1-1; 11 nucleotides align to TRBD1. This CDR3 has 14 residues. Per the germline V gene, CDR1 is KGHSH and CDR2 is LQKENI. V dropped 3 bases and J dropped 5; count of bases not matched to a gene: 2.

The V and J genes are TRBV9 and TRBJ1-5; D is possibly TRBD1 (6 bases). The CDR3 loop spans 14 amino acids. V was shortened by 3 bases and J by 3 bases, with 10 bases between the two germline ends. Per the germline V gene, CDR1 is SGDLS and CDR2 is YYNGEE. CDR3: CASSDRVDNQPQHF. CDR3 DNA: TGTGCCAGCAGCGACAGGGTTGACAATCAGCCCCAGCATTTT.

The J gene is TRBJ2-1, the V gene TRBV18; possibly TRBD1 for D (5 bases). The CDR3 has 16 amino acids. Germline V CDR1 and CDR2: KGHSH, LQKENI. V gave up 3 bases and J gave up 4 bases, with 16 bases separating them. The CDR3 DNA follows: TGTGCCAGCTCACCTCTAGTAGGGGCAGGGTACAATGAGCAGTTCTTC. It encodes CASSPLVGAGYNEQFF. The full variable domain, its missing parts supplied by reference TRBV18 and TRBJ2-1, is NAGVMQNPRHLVRRRGQEARLRCSPMKGHSHVYWYRQLPEEGLKFMVYLQKENIIDESGMPKERFSAEFPKEGPSILRIQQVVRGDSAAYFCASSPLVGAGYNEQFFGPGTRLTVL.

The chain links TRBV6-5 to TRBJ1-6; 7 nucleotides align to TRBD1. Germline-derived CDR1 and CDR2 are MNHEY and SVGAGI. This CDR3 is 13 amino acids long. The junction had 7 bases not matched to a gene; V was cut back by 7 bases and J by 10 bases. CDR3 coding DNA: TGTGCCAGCACCAAGACAGGGAGGTCACCCCTCCACTTT. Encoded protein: CASTKTGRSPLHF.

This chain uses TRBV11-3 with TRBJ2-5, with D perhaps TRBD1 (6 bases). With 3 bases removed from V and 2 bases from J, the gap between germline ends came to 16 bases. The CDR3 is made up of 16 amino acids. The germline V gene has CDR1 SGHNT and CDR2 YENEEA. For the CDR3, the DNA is TGTGCCAGCAGCTTTGGGCAGGGGCAGCAGCAAGAGACCCAGTACTTC. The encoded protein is CASSFGQGQQQETQYF. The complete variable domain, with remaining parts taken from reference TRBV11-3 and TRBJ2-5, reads EAGVVQSPRYKIIEKKQPVAFWCNPISGHNTLYWYLQNLGQGPELLIRYENEEAVDDSQLPKDRFSAERLKGVDSTLKIQPAELGDSAVYLCASSFGQGQQQETQYFGPGTRLLVL.

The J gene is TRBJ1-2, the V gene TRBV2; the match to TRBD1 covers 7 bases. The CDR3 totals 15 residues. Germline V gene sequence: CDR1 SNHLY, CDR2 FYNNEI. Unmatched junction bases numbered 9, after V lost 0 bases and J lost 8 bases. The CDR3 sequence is CASSEAPRQGSGYTF. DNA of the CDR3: TGTGCCAGCAGTGAAGCGCCCCGACAGGGCAGCGGCTACACCTTC.

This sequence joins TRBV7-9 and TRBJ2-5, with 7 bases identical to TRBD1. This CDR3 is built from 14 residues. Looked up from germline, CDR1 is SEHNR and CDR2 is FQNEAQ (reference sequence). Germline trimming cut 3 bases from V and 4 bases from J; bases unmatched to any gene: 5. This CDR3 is CASSFTGVGETQYF. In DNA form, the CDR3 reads TGTGCCAGCAGCTTCACAGGGGTAGGAGAGACCCAGTACTTC.

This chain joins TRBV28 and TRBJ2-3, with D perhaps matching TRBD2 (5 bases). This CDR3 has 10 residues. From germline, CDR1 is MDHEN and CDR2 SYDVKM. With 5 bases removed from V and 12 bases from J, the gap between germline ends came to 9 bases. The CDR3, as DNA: TGTGCCAGCAGTAGACGGGAACAGTATTTT. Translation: CASSRREQYF.

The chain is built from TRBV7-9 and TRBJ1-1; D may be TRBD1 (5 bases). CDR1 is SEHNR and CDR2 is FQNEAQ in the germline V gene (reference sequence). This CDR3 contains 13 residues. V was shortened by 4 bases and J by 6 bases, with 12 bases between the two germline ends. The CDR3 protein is CASSSRWGAEAFF. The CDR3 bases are TGTGCCAGCAGCTCGAGGTGGGGCGCTGAAGCTTTCTTT. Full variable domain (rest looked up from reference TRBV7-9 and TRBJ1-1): DTGVSQNPRHKITKRGQNVTFRCDPISEHNRLYWYRQTLGQGPEFLTYFQNEAQLEKSRLLSDRFSAERPKGSFSTLEIQRTEQGDSAMYLCASSSRWGAEAFFGQGTRLTVV.